This TCR beta chain was identified in a study of shared clonotypes between healthy human individuals. Sequencing was performed with immunoSEQ multiplex PCR; in TCRdb, only in-frame clones are kept and a portion is missing. The repertoire has around 2,000,000 clones, just over 90% of them found once; the top ten carry around 1.7%. The CDR3 length is 15 residues. Germline V gives CDR1 PRHDT, CDR2 FYEKMQ (reference sequence). Terminally differentiated effector memory CD45RA+ cells were left out of the naive CD8 fraction, which was CD45RO-negative and positively selected for CCR7. The rearrangement uses TRBV13 and TRBJ2-5; D not resolved. The DNA end is more similar to TRBJ2-7, so the J call may be wrong. The sequence was obtained from a man in his late teens or twenties in good health. Some clones in this sample may be carry-over from other donors' samples. Sequencing was done on a sample of naive CD8+ T cells from PBMCs. The CDR3 nucleotides read TGTGCCAGCAGTCCAGATGGACCGAGCTCCTACGAGCAGTACTTC. Protein sequence: CASSPDGPSSYEQYF.